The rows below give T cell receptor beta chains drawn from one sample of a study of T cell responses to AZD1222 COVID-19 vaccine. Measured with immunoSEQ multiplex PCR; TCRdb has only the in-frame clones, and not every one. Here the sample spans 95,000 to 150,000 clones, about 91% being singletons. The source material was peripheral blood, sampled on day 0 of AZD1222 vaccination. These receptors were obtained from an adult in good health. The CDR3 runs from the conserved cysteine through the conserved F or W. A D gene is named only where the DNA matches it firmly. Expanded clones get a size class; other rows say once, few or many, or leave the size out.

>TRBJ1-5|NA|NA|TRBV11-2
CASSYEADQPQHF
TGTGCCAGCAGCTACGAAGCAGATCAGCCCCAGCATTTT
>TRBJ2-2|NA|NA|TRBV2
CASRLTSSGELFF
TGTGCCAGCAGATTGACTAGTTCCGGGGAGCTGTTTTTT
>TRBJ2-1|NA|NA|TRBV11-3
CASSLWTEHNEQFF
TGTGCCAGCAGCCTATGGACCGAGCACAATGAGCAGTTCTTC
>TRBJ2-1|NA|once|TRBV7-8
CASSLANYEQFF
TGTGCCAGCAGCTTAGCAAACTACGAGCAGTTCTTC
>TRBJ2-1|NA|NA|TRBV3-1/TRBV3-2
CASSQDGRDYNEQFF
TGTGCCAGCAGCCAAGATGGGCGGGATTACAATGAGCAGTTCTTC
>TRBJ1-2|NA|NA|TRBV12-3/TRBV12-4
CASSFFGNYGYTF
TGTGCCAGCAGTTTTTTCGGTAACTATGGCTACACCTTC
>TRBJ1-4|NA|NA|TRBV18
CASSPRQEELFF
TGTGCCAGCTCACCTAGACAGGAAGAACTGTTTTTT
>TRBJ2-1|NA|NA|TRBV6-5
CASSSTRIYNEQFF
TGTGCCAGCAGTTCCACCAGGATCTACAATGAGCAGTTCTTC
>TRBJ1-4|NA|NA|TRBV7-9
CASSSLKGGSGEKLFF
TGTGCCAGCAGCTCATTGAAGGGCGGTAGTGGGGAAAAACTGTTTTTT
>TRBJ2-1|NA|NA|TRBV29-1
CSVVAGAGEQFF
TGCAGCGTTGTCGCGGGGGCGGGGGAGCAGTTCTTC
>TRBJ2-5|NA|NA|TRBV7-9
CASSLAGAEGTQYF
TGTGCCAGCAGCTTAGCAGGGGCGGAGGGGACCCAGTACTTC
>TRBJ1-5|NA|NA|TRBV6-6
CASSYSADSNQPQHF
TGTGCCAGCAGTTATTCGGCAGATAGCAATCAGCCCCAGCATTTT
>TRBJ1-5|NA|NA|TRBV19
CASSISGQSNQPQHF
TGTGCCAGTAGTATTTCAGGGCAGAGCAATCAGCCCCAGCATTTT
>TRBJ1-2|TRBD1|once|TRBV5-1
CASSLGGTGGDGYTF
TGCGCCAGCAGCTTGGGAGGAACAGGGGGCGATGGCTACACCTTC
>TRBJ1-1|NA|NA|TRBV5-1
CASSAWGGMNTEAFF
TGCGCCAGCAGCGCCTGGGGAGGGATGAACACTGAAGCTTTCTTT
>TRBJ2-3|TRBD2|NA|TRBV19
CASSVPSGSSTDTQYF
TGTGCCAGTAGTGTCCCTAGCGGGAGTTCAACAGATACGCAGTATTTT
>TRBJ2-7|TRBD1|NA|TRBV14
CASSQGQGANYEQYF
TGTGCCAGCAGCCAAGGACAGGGGGCTAACTACGAGCAGTACTTC
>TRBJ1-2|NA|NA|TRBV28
CASSLDISFNYGYTF
TGTGCCAGCAGTTTAGACATTAGCTTCAACTATGGCTACACCTTC
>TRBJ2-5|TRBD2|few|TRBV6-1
CASSELSGGIQETQYF
TGTGCCAGCAGTGAATTGAGCGGGGGAATACAAGAGACCCAGTACTTC
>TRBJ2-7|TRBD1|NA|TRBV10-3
CAIRPRDSSYEQYF
TGTGCCATCAGACCCCGGGACAGCTCATACGAGCAGTACTTC
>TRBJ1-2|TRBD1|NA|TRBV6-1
CASSEGGRGPYGYTF
TGTGCCAGCAGTGAAGGGGGGAGGGGGCCGTATGGCTACACCTTC
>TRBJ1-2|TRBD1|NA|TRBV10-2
CASSSGQVSLRFGYTF
TGCGCCAGCAGCTCGGGACAGGTTTCGCTTCGTTTCGGCTACACCTTC
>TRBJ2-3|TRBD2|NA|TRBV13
CASSLRAGLAGDTQYF
TGTGCCAGCAGCTTAAGGGCGGGACTAGCGGGAGATACGCAGTATTTT
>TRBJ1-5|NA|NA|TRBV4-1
CASSQEGFQPQHF
TGCGCCAGCAGCCAGGAGGGGTTTCAGCCCCAGCATTTT
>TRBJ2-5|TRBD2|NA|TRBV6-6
CASTASGQETQYF
TGTGCCAGCACCGCTAGCGGTCAAGAGACCCAGTACTTC
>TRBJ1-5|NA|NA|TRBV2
CASNGRVSNQPQHF
TGTGCCTCCAACGGCAGGGTAAGCAATCAGCCCCAGCATTTT
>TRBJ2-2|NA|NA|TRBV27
CASSATASEVFANTGELFF
TGTGCCAGCAGTGCGACGGCCTCCGAAGTGTTCGCGAACACCGGGGAGCTGTTTTTT
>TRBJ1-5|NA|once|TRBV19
CASSQGGGQPQHF
TGTGCCAGTAGCCAGGGAGGTGGTCAGCCCCAGCATTTT
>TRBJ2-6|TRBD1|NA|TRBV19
CASSPGTGVSGANVLTF
TGTGCCAGTAGCCCCGGGACAGGGGTCTCTGGGGCCAACGTCCTGACTTTC
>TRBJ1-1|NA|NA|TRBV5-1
CASSFRDGDTEAFF
TGCGCCAGCAGCTTCCGGGACGGAGACACTGAAGCTTTCTTT
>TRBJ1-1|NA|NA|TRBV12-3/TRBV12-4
CASSFEQGTEAFF
TGTGCCAGCAGTTTTGAACAGGGAACTGAAGCTTTCTTT
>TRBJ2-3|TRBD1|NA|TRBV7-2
CASSPDRVSTDTQYF
TGTGCCAGCAGCCCTGACAGGGTAAGCACAGATACGCAGTATTTT
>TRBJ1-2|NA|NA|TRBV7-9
CASSTQGSGAGGYTF
TGTGCCAGCAGCACCCAAGGGTCGGGCGCCGGTGGCTACACCTTC